The rows below give T cell receptor beta chains drawn from one sample of a study of blood T cell repertoires in COVID-19. Data came from immunoSEQ multiplex PCR; TCRdb stores just in-frame clones and leaves some out. Of about 280,000 clones listed, 86% were seen once; the top ten hold around 12%. The sequencing sample was made of peripheral blood. The receptors stem from a woman between 65 and 79 years old with COVID-19, enrolled during active disease. Each CDR3 is given with its conserved first and last residue. The D gene is left open where the match is weak. The size of a clone is reported for some rows only, either as once, few or many, or as a class for expanded clones.

>TRBJ2-2|14|.|.|TRBV27
TGTGCCAGCAGTTTAATCTCTGGAGTTGGGGAGCTGTTTTTT
CASSLISGVGELFF
>TRBJ1-1|14|.|once|TRBV2
TGTGCCAGCAAACTGGAGGGAGGTAGCCCTGAAGCTTTCTTT
CASKLEGGSPEAFF
>TRBJ1-3|19|TRBD1|.|TRBV5-1
TGCGCCAGCAGCCTAGATACGGGACAGGGAGTATTATATGGAAACACCATATATTTT
CASSLDTGQGVLYGNTIYF
>TRBJ2-7|14|TRBD1|.|TRBV3-1/TRBV3-2
TGTGCCAGCAGTGGACAGGGGAAGGGCTACGAGCAGTACTTC
CASSGQGKGYEQYF
>TRBJ1-2|13|TRBD1|few|TRBV2
TGTGCCAGCGGGAGAGGACAGGGATATGGCTACACCTTC
CASGRGQGYGYTF
>TRBJ1-2|14|TRBD1|once|TRBV28
TGTGCCAGCAGTACCCAGACAGGGAACTATGGCTACACCTTC
CASSTQTGNYGYTF
>TRBJ1-5|18|.|.|TRBV6-6
TGTGCCAGCAGTCCCAAACTGAGTCCGGGACACTACAATCAGCCCCAGCATTTT
CASSPKLSPGHYNQPQHF
>TRBJ2-7|12|.|once|TRBV7-9
TGTGCCAGCAGCTTAGGGGGCCTAGAGCAGTACTTC
CASSLGGLEQYF
>TRBJ1-2|14|.|.|TRBV10-3
TGTGCCATCAGTCCCGCCCTGGGCTCCTATGGCTACACCTTC
CAISPALGSYGYTF
>TRBJ2-7|12|.|.|TRBV4-3
TGCGCCAGCAGCCGCGACAGCCACGAGCAGTACTTC
CASSRDSHEQYF
>TRBJ1-2|15|TRBD1|.|TRBV28
TGTGCCAGCAGTCCTCGGGACAGGAACAACTATGGCTACACCTTC
CASSPRDRNNYGYTF
>TRBJ2-1|16|.|.|TRBV2
TGTGCCAGCAGTGCAGGCGGGATGAATAACCGCAATGAGCAGTTCTTC
CASSAGGMNNRNEQFF
>TRBJ2-1|11|.|.|TRBV5-4
TGTGCCAGCAGCTTCCTACTATCCCGGGTCTTC
CASSFLLSRVF
>TRBJ2-7|15|.|.|TRBV11-2
TGTGCCAGCAGCTTAAGAACTAGCTCTCGGTACGAGCAGTACTTC
CASSLRTSSRYEQYF
>TRBJ2-1|11|.|.|TRBV20-1
TGCAGTGCTAAGGGGCTCAATGAGCAGTTCTTC
CSAKGLNEQFF
>TRBJ2-7|16|.|.|TRBV21-1
TGTGCCAGCAGCAATTTTCCGCAGGGAGGATCCTACGAGCAGTACTTC
CASSNFPQGGSYEQYF
>TRBJ1-4|16|TRBD1|.|TRBV7-2
TGTGCCAGCAGCACCCGACAGGGGGCTGGTAATGAAAAACTGTTTTTT
CASSTRQGAGNEKLFF
>TRBJ2-2|15|.|.|TRBV2
TGTGCCAGCAGTGAGTACCCAGAGGCGACCGGGGAGCTGTTTTTT
CASSEYPEATGELFF
>TRBJ1-5|17|TRBD1|.|TRBV25-1
TGTGCCAGCAGTGACCGGGACAGACTTTATAGCAATCAGCCCCAGCATTTT
CASSDRDRLYSNQPQHF
>TRBJ2-1|13|.|.|TRBV19
TGTGCCAGTTGGGACTCTCACTCGCCATCGCAGTTCTTC
CASWDSHSPSQFF
>TRBJ2-5|16|TRBD2|.|TRBV24-1
TGTGCCACCAGTGATTCCCCGGCGGGAGGAGGAGAGACCCAGTACTTC
CATSDSPAGGGETQYF
>TRBJ2-3|16|.|.|TRBV11-2
TGTGCCAGCAGCTTTTTACCAATTTCGGGCACAGATACGCAGTATTTT
CASSFLPISGTDTQYF
>TRBJ2-2|16|TRBD2|.|TRBV29-1
TGCAGCGTTGAAGATCTCTTGCGGGGGGGCTCCGGGGAGCTGTTTTTT
CSVEDLLRGGSGELFF
>TRBJ2-3|14|TRBD1|.|TRBV2
TGTGCCAGCAGTATGACAGGGCACACAGATACGCAGTATTTT
CASSMTGHTDTQYF
>TRBJ1-3|13|.|.|TRBV10-2
TGCGCCAGCAGTGTGACGGAGGGAAACACCATATATTTT
CASSVTEGNTIYF
>TRBJ2-3|16|TRBD2|.|TRBV5-1
TGCGCCAGCAGAAGGTCTCCTGGACTAGCGGCGGATACGCAGTATTTT
CASRRSPGLAADTQYF
>TRBJ1-2|15|.|.|TRBV5-1
TGCGCCAGCAATCGGGGAGGGGATGGGGACTATGGCTACACCTTC
CASNRGGDGDYGYTF
>TRBJ2-7|13|.|.|TRBV30
TGTGCCTGGAGTTTACAGGGAAACTACGAGCAGTACTTC
CAWSLQGNYEQYF